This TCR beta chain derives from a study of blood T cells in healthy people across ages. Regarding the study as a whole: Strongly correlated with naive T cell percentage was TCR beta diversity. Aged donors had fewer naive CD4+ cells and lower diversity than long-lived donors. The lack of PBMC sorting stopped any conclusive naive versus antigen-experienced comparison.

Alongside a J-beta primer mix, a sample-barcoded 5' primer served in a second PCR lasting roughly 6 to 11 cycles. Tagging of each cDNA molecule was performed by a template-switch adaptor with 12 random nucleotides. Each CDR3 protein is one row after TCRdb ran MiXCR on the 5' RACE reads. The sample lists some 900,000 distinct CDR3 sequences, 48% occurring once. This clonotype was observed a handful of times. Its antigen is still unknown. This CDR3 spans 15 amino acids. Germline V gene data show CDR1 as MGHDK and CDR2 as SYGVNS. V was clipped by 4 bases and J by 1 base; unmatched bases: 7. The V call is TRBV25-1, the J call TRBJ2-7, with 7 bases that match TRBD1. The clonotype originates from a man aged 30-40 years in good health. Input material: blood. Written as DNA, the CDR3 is TGTGCCAGCAGTGTAGACAGGGTCGGATCCTACGAGCAGTACTTC. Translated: CASSVDRVGSYEQYF.